These 26 T cell receptor beta chains were all obtained from the same sample, sequenced in a study of early T cells in non-severe SARS-CoV-2 infection. TCRdb re-called the 5' RACE reads with MiXCR, one entry per CDR3 protein. The sample has more than 25,000 distinct CDR3 sequences; about 4.5% are singletons. The starting material was whole blood, obtained at baseline. Source of these receptors: an adult who was a healthcare worker with PCR-confirmed SARS-CoV-2 infection or an uninfected control (not recorded which).

This clonotype was recorded at least ten times. The V gene is TRBV7-8, the J gene TRBJ1-1, with a tentative D call TRBD1 (6 bases). This CDR3 contains 15 residues. Germline CDR1 reads SGHVS; CDR2 reads FQNEAQ. V was trimmed by 10 bases and J by 2 bases, leaving 20 bases between them. The CDR3 is CATNTRPTGNTEAFF. The CDR3 region has the DNA TGTGCCACCAACACACGTCCGACAGGAAACACTGAAGCTTTCTTT.

This clonotype was counted a few times. This chain connects TRBV30 to TRBJ2-7; 13 bases line up with TRBD2. From germline, CDR1 is GTSNPN and CDR2 SVGIG (reference sequence). This CDR3 has 14 amino acids. With 5 bases clipped from V and 6 bases from J, the junction kept 7 bases outside the gene matches. The DNA of the CDR3 is TGTGCCTGGGGGACTAGCGGGACCCAAGGCGAGCAGTACTTC. Its protein is CAWGTSGTQGEQYF.

This clonotype was seen at least ten times. The chain is built from TRBV3-1 and TRBJ2-7; TRBD1 might be the D (5 bases). This CDR3 region has 15 residues. Trimming took 3 bases from V and 0 from J, leaving 12 bases between them. In germline, CDR1 is LGHDT, CDR2 YNNKEL (reference sequence). CDR3 sequence reads: CASSQTDRYSYEQYF. CDR3 DNA sequence: TGTGCCAGCAGCCAGACTGACAGATACTCCTACGAGCAGTACTTC.

This clonotype has ten or more counts. The rearrangement joins TRBV30 to TRBJ2-7; TRBD2 matches 9 bases. The CDR3 runs 13 residues. The germline gives CDR1 GTSNPN, CDR2 SVGIG (reference sequence). The V segment lost 7 bases and the J segment 0 bases; nucleotides outside the gene matches: 4. The CDR3 loop reads CAYTTSGSYEQYF. The CDR3 DNA sequence: TGTGCCTACACGACTAGCGGCTCCTACGAGCAGTACTTC.

This clonotype has a count of ten or more. J is TRBJ2-1 and V is TRBV18, with 9 bases that match TRBD2. V lost 0 bases, J lost 6 bases, and 9 bases stayed unmatched. This CDR3 has 17 residues. Germline CDR1 and CDR2: KGHSH and LQKENI. CDR3 in amino acids: CASSPPVGGRAGNEQFF. CDR3 DNA sequence: TGTGCCAGCTCACCACCTGTTGGCGGGAGGGCCGGCAATGAGCAGTTCTTC.

Concerning this clonotype: A much larger clone lies one base from this, so it may be a read error. The DNA of the CDR3 is TGTGCCAGCAGCCCCCGAGGGCAGGAGGAATACTTC. It translates to CASSPRGQEEYF. The chain carries TRBV11-3 and TRBJ2-5; maybe TRBD2 (5 bases). The germline V gene encodes CDR1 SGHNT and CDR2 YENEEA. The ends were cut back, 5 bases at V and 14 bases at J, with 18 bases in the middle. This CDR3 comprises 12 residues.

Details on this clonotype: A junction boundary mismatches the germline segment, possibly from a read error. The chain combines TRBV12-3 or TRBV12-4 with TRBJ2-1; 8 nucleotides align to TRBD2. This CDR3 region has 13 residues. The CDR3 DNA reads as TGTGCCAGCAGTGTAGCGGGATGGGGTGAGCAGTTCTTC. Translation: CASSVAGWGEQFF.

The table lists this clonotype with many counts. The CDR3 here is CAGGTGRTTGANVLTF. In nucleotides, the CDR3 is TGTGCCGGGGGGACAGGAAGAACTACTGGGGCCAACGTCCTGACTTTC. The V and J genes are TRBV2 and TRBJ2-6; 8 bases line up with TRBD1. In germline, CDR1 is SNHLY, CDR2 FYNNEI. The CDR3 covers 16 residues. Unmatched junction bases numbered 11, after V lost 11 bases and J lost 2 bases.

This clonotype was counted between two and nine times. This rearrangement joins TRBV19 to TRBJ1-2; the D is unclear. Trimming shortened V by 6 bases and J by 0 bases, and 8 bases separated the two germline ends. The CDR3 has 13 residues. Germline CDR1 reads LNHDA; CDR2 reads SQIVND (reference sequence). The CDR3 reads CASRVRTNYGYTF. DNA for the CDR3: TGTGCCAGTAGAGTCCGTACTAACTATGGCTACACCTTC.

This clonotype occurred many times. The chain has TRBV6-4 and TRBJ2-3; 10 positions agree with TRBD1. The CDR3 contains 15 residues. V dropped 2 bases and J dropped 1; count of bases not matched to a gene: 0. CDR1 is MRHNA and CDR2 is SNTAGT in the germline V gene. The CDR3 sequence: CASSDGTGGTDTQYF. The CDR3 DNA follows: TGTGCCAGCAGTGACGGGACAGGGGGCACAGATACGCAGTATTTT.

V and J are TRBV7-9 and TRBJ1-2; 7 bases are a match to TRBD1. With 5 bases clipped from V and 11 bases from J, the junction kept 5 bases outside the gene matches. Germline V gives CDR1 SEHNR, CDR2 FQNEAQ (reference sequence). This CDR3 is built from 11 residues. Here the CDR3 reads CASSPGGHYTF. The CDR3 DNA reads TGTGCCAGCAGCCCAGGGGGACATTACACCTTC.

This clonotype has at least ten counts. The V and J genes are TRBV9 and TRBJ2-1, with 8 bases fitting TRBD2. The V segment lost 4 bases and the J segment 5 bases; nucleotides outside the gene matches: 2. The CDR3 extends over 13 amino acids. The germline CDR1 and CDR2 sequences are SGDLS and YYNGEE. The CDR3 DNA reads as TGTGCCAGCAGCTGGACTAGCAACAATGAGCAGTTCTTC. It encodes CASSWTSNNEQFF. The full variable domain, with the rest looked up from reference TRBV9 and TRBJ2-1, is DSGVTQTPKHLITATGQRVTLRCSPRSGDLSVYWYQQSLDQGLQFLIQYYNGEERAKGNILERFSAQQFPDLHSELNLSSLELGDSALYFCASSWTSNNEQFFGPGTRLTVL.

V usage is TRBV7-2 and J usage is TRBJ2-7; unclear D gene. The germline gives CDR1 SGHTA, CDR2 FQGNSA. With 2 bases removed from V and 2 bases from J, the gap between germline ends came to 13 bases. CDR3 length equals 15 residues. CDR3 residues: CASSLMVHTTYEQYF. The CDR3 bases are TGTGCCAGCAGCTTAATGGTCCACACCACCTACGAGCAGTACTTC.

This chain joins TRBV10-3 and TRBJ1-4; 7 nucleotides line up with TRBD1. Germline values: CDR1 ENHRY, CDR2 SYGVKD. There are 14 residues in the CDR3. V was clipped by 5 bases and J by 3 bases; unmatched bases: 3. The DNA for the CDR3 is TGTGCCATCAGTAAGGGACAGTCTAATGAAAAACTGTTTTTT. This sequence encodes CAISKGQSNEKLFF.

This clonotype was observed at least ten times. The rearrangement joins TRBV10-3 to TRBJ2-5; TRBD2 agrees at 11 bases. Germline CDR1 ENHRY, CDR2 SYGVKD. CDR3 length: 16 amino acids. J was trimmed by 2 bases and V by 4 bases; bases with no gene match: 6. CDR3 loop: CAISAGSSGGQETQYF. In nucleotides, the CDR3 is TGTGCCATCAGTGCGGGATCTAGCGGGGGGCAAGAGACCCAGTACTTC.

This clonotype was seen repeatedly, ten times or more. The CDR3, as DNA: TGTGCCTGGAGTCGTAGGGAAAAAGAGACCCAGTACTTC. It yields the protein CAWSRREKETQYF. V is TRBV30 and J is TRBJ2-5; D gene ambiguous. The V end was cut by 2 bases, the J end by 3 bases, with 10 bases between. Per germline, CDR1 GTSNPN and CDR2 SVGIG (reference sequence). The CDR3 loop spans 13 amino acids.

At least ten counts were recorded for this clonotype. The genes are TRBV11-2 and TRBJ2-7; a possible D gene is TRBD2 (6 bases). Germline assignment: CDR1 SGHAT and CDR2 FQNNGV. This CDR3 has 14 residues. V was pared by 3 bases and J by 6 bases, with 15 bases between. The CDR3 reads CASSFAGRGGEQYF. The CDR3 DNA follows: TGTGCCAGCAGCTTCGCCGGGAGAGGCGGCGAGCAGTACTTC.

The rearrangement uses TRBV6-1 and TRBJ2-7, with 7 nucleotides matching TRBD2. The J segment lost 2 bases and the V segment lost 7 bases, leaving 5 bases of the junction unmatched. Germline CDR1 reads MNHNS; CDR2 reads SASEGT. The CDR3 is 13 amino acids. The CDR3 sequence is CASKASGAYEQYV. CDR3 nucleotides: TGTGCCAGCAAGGCTAGCGGAGCCTACGAGCAGTACGTC.

At least ten counts were recorded for this clonotype. The V call is TRBV12-3 or TRBV12-4, the J call TRBJ1-6; D may be TRBD1 (6 bases). The V and J ends lost 6 bases and 0 bases respectively, with 6 bases between them. The CDR3 has 14 residues. The CDR3 is CASRDSSYNSPLHF. The CDR3 DNA is TGTGCCAGCAGGGACAGCTCCTATAATTCACCCCTCCACTTT.

This clonotype was observed at least ten times. This chain joins TRBV20-1 and TRBJ1-5; TRBD1 might be the D (5 bases). Germline V CDR1 and CDR2: DFQATT, SNEGSKA (reference sequence). V was shortened by 4 bases and J by 7 bases, with 20 bases between the two germline ends. This CDR3 is 15 amino acids long. The CDR3 region has the DNA TGCAGTGCTACATCTGGGACCGTACGGGCGCAGCCCCAGCATTTT. Protein product: CSATSGTVRAQPQHF.

There are many counts of this clonotype. V is TRBV21-1 and J is TRBJ2-1. TRBV21-1 is labeled a pseudogene. The CDR3 has 15 residues. The chain's CDR3 is CASTNNGVSGNEQFF. In DNA form, the CDR3 reads TGTGCCAGCACCAATAACGGGGTGTCGGGCAATGAGCAGTTCTTC.

Many counts were recorded for this clonotype. This chain joins TRBV20-1 and TRBJ2-5; possible D gene TRBD1, 6 bases. V was cut by 2 bases and J by 5 bases, with 12 bases left in between. This CDR3 has 13 residues. In germline, CDR1 is DFQATT, CDR2 SNEGSKA (reference sequence). CDR3 sequence (DNA): TGCAGTGCTAGAAGGGGACAAAAGGAGACCCAGTACTTC. Translating it yields CSARRGQKETQYF.

The rearrangement links TRBV6-2 or TRBV6-3 to TRBJ2-3; D gene unclear. CDR1 and CDR2 from the germline V gene are MNHEY and SVGEGT. V dropped 0 bases and J dropped 4 bases, with 11 bases sitting between them. The CDR3 has 15 residues. CDR3 nucleotides: TGTGCCAGCAGTTACTCGACGGGTCTAGCAGATACGCAGTATTTT. This gives the protein CASSYSTGLADTQYF.

This clonotype was found many times. The chain combines TRBV7-9 with TRBJ2-2; D may match TRBD1 or TRBD2 (6 bases each). The germline V gene has CDR1 SEHNR and CDR2 FQNEAQ (reference sequence). The CDR3 is 13 amino acids. CDR3 loop: CHLSQGGPGELFF. In DNA form, the CDR3 reads TGTCACCTCTCCCAAGGGGGGCCCGGGGAGCTGTTTTTT.

This clonotype was detected many times. This chain uses TRBV18 with TRBJ2-6; D remains ambiguous. Per the germline V gene, CDR1 is KGHSH and CDR2 is LQKENI. Trimming removed 6 bases from V and 1 base from J, with 13 bases in between. The CDR3 consists of 16 residues. CDR3 protein: CASSFVSPSGANVLTF. CDR3 nucleotide sequence: TGTGCCAGCTCCTTCGTCTCACCATCTGGGGCCAACGTCCTGACTTTC. Drawing the rest from reference TRBV18 and TRBJ2-6, the complete variable domain is NAGVMQNPRHLVRRRGQEARLRCSPMKGHSHVYWYRQLPEEGLKFMVYLQKENIIDESGMPKERFSAEFPKEGPSILRIQQVVRGDSAAYFCASSFVSPSGANVLTFGAGSRLTVL.

The sample holds a few counts of this clonotype. The chain recombines TRBV12-3 or TRBV12-4 with TRBJ2-1; a weak D match, TRBD2 (5 bases). The length of the CDR3 is 15 residues. The V end was cut by 6 bases, the J end by 5 bases, with 17 bases between. The CDR3 coding sequence is TGTGCCAGCAGCCGGACTTCTCGCGCACACAATGAGCAGTTCTTC. Amino acids: CASSRTSRAHNEQFF.